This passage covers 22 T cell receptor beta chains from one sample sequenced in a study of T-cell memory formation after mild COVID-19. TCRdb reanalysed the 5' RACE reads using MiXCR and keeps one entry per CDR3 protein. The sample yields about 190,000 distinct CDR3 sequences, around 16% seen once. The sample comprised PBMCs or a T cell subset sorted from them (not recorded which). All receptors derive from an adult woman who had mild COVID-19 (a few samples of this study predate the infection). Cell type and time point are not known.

The CDR3 spells CASSPGGGQPQHF. The CDR3 DNA sequence: TGTGCCAGCTCACCGGGGGGGGGTCAGCCCCAGCATTTT. J is TRBJ1-5 and V is TRBV18; D is possibly TRBD1 (5 bases). Per germline, CDR1 KGHSH and CDR2 LQKENI. The CDR3 covers 13 residues. V was trimmed by 3 bases and J by 6 bases, leaving 9 bases between them.

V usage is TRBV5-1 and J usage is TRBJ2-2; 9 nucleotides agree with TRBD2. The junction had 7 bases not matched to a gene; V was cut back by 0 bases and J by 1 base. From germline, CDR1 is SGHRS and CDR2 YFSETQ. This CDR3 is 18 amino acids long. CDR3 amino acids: CASSLVLAGAQNTGELFF. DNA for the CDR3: TGCGCCAGCAGCTTGGTGTTAGCGGGGGCACAGAACACCGGGGAGCTGTTTTTT.

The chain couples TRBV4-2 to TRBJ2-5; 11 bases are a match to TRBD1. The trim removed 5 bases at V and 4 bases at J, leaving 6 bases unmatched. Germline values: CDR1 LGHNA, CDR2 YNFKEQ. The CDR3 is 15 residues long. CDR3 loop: CASSARDRGLETQYF. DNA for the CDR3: TGTGCCAGCAGCGCCCGGGACAGGGGGTTAGAGACCCAGTACTTC.

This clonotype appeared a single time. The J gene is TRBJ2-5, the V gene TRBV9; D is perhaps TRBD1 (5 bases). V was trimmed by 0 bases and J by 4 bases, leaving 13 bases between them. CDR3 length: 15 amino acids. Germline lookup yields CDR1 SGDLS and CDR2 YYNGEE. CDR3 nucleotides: TGTGCCAGCAGCGTAGTTGCAGGGTTGGGAGAGACCCAGTACTTC. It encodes CASSVVAGLGETQYF.

CDR3: CASSGLAGGLTDTQYF. The CDR3 nucleotides are TGTGCCAGCAGCGGTCTAGCGGGGGGCCTCACAGATACGCAGTATTTT. V is TRBV7-8 and J is TRBJ2-3; TRBD2 agrees at 11 bases. The CDR3 length is 16 residues. Germline loops: CDR1 SGHVS, CDR2 FQNEAQ. V was pared by 5 bases and J by 2 bases, with 6 bases of the junction left unmatched.

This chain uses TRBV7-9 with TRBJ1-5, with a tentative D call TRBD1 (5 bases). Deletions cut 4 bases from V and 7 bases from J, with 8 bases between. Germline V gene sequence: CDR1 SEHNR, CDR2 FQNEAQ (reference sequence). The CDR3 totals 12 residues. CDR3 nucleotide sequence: TGTGCCAGCAGCTCAGGGATACAGCCCCAGCATTTT. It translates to CASSSGIQPQHF.

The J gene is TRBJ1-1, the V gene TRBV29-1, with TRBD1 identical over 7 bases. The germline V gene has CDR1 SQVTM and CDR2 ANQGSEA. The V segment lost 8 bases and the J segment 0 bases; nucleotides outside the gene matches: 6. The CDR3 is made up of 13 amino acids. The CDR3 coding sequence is TGCAGCAGATCGACAGGGCTGAACACTGAAGCTTTCTTT. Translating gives CSRSTGLNTEAFF. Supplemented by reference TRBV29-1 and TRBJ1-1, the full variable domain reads SAVISQKPSRDICQRGTSLTIQCQVDSQVTMMFWYRQQPGQSLTLIATANQGSEATYESGFVIDKFPISRPNLTFSTLTVSNMSPEDSSIYLCSRSTGLNTEAFFGQGTRLTVV.

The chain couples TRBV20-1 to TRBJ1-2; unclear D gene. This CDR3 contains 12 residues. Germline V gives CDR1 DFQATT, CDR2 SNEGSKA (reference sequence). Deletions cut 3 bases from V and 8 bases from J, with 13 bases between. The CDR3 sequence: CSASVSALGYTF. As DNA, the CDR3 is TGCAGTGCTAGTGTTTCGGCCCTAGGCTACACCTTC.

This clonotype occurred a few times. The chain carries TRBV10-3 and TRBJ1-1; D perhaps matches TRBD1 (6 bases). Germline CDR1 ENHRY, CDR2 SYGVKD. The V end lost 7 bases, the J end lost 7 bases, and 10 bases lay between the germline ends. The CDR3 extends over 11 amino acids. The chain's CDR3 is CAIKGGSEAFF. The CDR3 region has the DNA TGTGCCATCAAGGGGGGCAGTGAAGCTTTCTTT.

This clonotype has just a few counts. The DNA of the CDR3 is TGCGCCAGCAGCGTTACAGGGTTTAACTATGGCTACACCTTC. Translation gives CASSVTGFNYGYTF. The chain uses TRBV5-1 and TRBJ1-2; tentative D call: TRBD1 (6 bases). Germline V lookup: CDR1 SGHRS, CDR2 YFSETQ. The CDR3 has 14 amino acids. Trimming shortened V by 4 bases and J by 1 base, and 11 bases separated the two germline ends.

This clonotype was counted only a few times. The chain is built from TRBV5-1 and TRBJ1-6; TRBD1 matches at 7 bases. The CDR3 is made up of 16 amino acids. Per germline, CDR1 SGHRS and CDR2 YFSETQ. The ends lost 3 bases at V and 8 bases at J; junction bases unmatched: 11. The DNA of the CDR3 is TGCGCCAGCAGCTACAACCGACAGGGATGGGATTCACCCCTCCACTTT. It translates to CASSYNRQGWDSPLHF.

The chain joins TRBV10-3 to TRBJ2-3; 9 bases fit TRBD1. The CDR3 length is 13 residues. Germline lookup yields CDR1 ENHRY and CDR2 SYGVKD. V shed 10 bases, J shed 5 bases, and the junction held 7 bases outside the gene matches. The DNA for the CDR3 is TGTGCCACTGCGGGACAGGGTTTAGATACGCAGTATTTT. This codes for CATAGQGLDTQYF.

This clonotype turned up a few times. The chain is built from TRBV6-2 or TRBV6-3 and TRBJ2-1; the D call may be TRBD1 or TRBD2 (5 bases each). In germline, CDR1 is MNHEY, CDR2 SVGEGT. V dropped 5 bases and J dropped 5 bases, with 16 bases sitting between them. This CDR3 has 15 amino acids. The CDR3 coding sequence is TGTGCCAGCAGTACCGGGACCCCCACAAACAATGAGCAGTTCTTC. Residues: CASSTGTPTNNEQFF.

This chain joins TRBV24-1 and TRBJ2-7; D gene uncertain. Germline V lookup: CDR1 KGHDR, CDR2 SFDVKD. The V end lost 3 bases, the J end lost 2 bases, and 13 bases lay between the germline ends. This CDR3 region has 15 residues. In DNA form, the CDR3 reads TGTGCCACCAGTGATACCTGGACCGTTACCTACGAGCAGTACTTC. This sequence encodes CATSDTWTVTYEQYF.

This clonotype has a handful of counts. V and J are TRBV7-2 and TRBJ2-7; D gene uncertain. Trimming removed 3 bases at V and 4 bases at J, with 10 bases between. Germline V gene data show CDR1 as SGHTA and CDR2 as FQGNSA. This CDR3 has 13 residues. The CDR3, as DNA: TGTGCCAGCAGCTTTCTGGTTTTATACGAGCAGTACTTC. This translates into CASSFLVLYEQYF.

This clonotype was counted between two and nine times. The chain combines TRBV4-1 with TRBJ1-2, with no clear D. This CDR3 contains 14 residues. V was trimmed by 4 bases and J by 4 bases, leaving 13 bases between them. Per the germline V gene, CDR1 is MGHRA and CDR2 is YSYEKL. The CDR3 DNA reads TGCGCCAGCAGCCCCGCTGGGGATTTCTATGGCTACACCTTC. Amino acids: CASSPAGDFYGYTF.

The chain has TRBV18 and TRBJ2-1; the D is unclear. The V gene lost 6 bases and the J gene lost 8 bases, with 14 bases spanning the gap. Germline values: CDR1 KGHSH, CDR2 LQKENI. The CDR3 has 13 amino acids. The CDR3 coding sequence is TGTGCCAGCTCCTCGACTTGGGTCGATGAGCAGTTCTTC. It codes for CASSSTWVDEQFF.

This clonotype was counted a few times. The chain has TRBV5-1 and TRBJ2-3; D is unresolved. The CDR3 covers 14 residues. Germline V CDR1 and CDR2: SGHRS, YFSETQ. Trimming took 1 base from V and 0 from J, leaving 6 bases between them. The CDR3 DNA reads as TGCGCCAGCAGCTTGCAGTTTAGCACAGATACGCAGTATTTT. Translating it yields CASSLQFSTDTQYF.

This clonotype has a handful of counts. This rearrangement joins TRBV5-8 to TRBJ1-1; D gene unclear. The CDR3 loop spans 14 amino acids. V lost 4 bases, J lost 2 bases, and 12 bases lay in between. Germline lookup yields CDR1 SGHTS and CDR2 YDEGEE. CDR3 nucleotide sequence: TGTGCCAGCAGCGTTCTGCAGGCTAACACTGAAGCTTTCTTT. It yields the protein CASSVLQANTEAFF.

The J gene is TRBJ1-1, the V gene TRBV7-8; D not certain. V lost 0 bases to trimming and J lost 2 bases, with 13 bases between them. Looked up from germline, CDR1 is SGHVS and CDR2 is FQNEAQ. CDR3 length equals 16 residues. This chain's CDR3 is CASSLARSRPNTEAFF. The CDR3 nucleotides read TGTGCCAGCAGCTTAGCGCGAAGTAGACCAAACACTGAAGCTTTCTTT.

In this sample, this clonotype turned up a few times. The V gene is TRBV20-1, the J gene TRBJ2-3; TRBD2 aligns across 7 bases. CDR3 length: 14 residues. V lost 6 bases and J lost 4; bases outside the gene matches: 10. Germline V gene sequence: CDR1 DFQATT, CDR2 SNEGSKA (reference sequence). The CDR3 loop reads CSAVRLARADTQYF. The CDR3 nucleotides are TGCAGTGCCGTCAGACTAGCTAGGGCAGATACGCAGTATTTT.

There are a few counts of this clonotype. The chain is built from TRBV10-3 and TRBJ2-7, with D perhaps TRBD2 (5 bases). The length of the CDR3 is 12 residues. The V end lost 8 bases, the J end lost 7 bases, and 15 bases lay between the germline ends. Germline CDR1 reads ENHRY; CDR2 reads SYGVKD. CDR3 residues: CAISGTGNEQYF. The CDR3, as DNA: TGTGCCATCTCGGGAACGGGGAATGAGCAGTACTTC.